A single sample gave rise to the 17 T cell receptor beta chains below, sequenced in a study of Ad26.COV2.S vaccination and SARS-CoV-2 variants. The data were produced by immunoSEQ multiplex PCR, yet TCRdb's version contains in-frame clones alone and is incomplete. Of 200,000 to 300,000 clones in the sample, around 88% are singletons; the top ten hold roughly 3%. The treatment was: approximately 18 received Ad26.COV2.S at low or high dose, single or two shots; 5 received placebo; per-sample allocation not given. Sampling was performed 63 days after the first vaccine or placebo injection. Here the sequenced sample was peripheral blood, taken in a trial of Ad26.COV2.S vaccine versus placebo. The receptors here all came from a person between 18 and 59 years old who received the Ad26.COV2.S COVID-19 vaccine or a placebo.

Remarks on this clone: The sample has other DNA sequences that encode this CDR3 too. The chain joins TRBV6-5 to TRBJ1-2; no reliable D call. CDR3 size: 11 residues. Germline values: CDR1 MNHEY, CDR2 SVGAGI. Trimming stripped 5 bases from V and 5 bases from J, with 6 bases between. The CDR3 spells CASSPGYGYTF. DNA of the CDR3: TGTGCCAGCAGTCCTGGGTATGGCTACACCTTC.

The chain joins TRBV19 to TRBJ2-5, with D possibly matching TRBD1 (6 bases). CDR3 length equals 15 residues. Between the trimmed V and J ends, which lost 1 base and 2 bases, there was a span of 11 bases. CDR1 is LNHDA, CDR2 SQIVND, per germline (reference sequence). CDR3 sequence reads: CASSIAGAGQETQYF. CDR3 DNA: TGTGCCAGTAGTATAGCAGGGGCAGGGCAAGAGACCCAGTACTTC.

The chain joins TRBV5-4 to TRBJ2-3; D is undetermined. In germline, CDR1 is SGHNT, CDR2 YYREEE (reference sequence). The CDR3 runs to 14 residues. V shed 3 bases and J shed 1 base, with 9 bases lying between them. This CDR3 is CASSSPPGTDTQYF. As DNA, the CDR3 is TGTGCCAGCAGCTCCCCGCCCGGCACAGATACGCAGTATTTT.

The chain recombines TRBV7-8 with TRBJ2-3; tentatively, D is TRBD1 (6 bases). V was trimmed by 5 bases and J by 2 bases, leaving 14 bases between them. Germline assignment: CDR1 SGHVS and CDR2 FQNEAQ. The CDR3 loop spans 15 amino acids. The CDR3 sequence: CASSPRQGNTDTQYF. The CDR3 DNA reads as TGTGCCAGCAGCCCGAGGCAGGGGAACACAGATACGCAGTATTTT.

This sequence joins TRBV15 and TRBJ1-1; a weak D match, TRBD1 (5 bases). Trimming removed 2 bases at V and 1 base at J, with 11 bases between. CDR1 is LNHNV and CDR2 is YYDKDF in the germline V gene (reference sequence). This CDR3 comprises 15 residues. The CDR3 here is CATSRRGGQNTEAFF. Written as DNA, the CDR3 is TGTGCCACCAGCAGAAGGGGAGGGCAGAACACTGAAGCTTTCTTT.

The CDR3 protein is CSGVGEGTAVFSPEAFF. Here the CDR3 DNA reads TGCAGCGGCGTAGGGGAAGGGACAGCAGTTTTTTCTCCTGAAGCTTTCTTT. The chain combines TRBV29-1 with TRBJ1-1, with TRBD1 identical over 7 bases. J was trimmed by 6 bases and V by 7 bases; bases with no gene match: 23. Germline CDR1 reads SQVTM; CDR2 reads ANQGSEA. The CDR3 contains 17 residues.

The rearrangement joins TRBV7-8 to TRBJ1-4, with D unresolved. The CDR3 extends over 15 amino acids. V was trimmed by 5 bases and J by 5 bases, leaving 15 bases between them. Germline assignment: CDR1 SGHVS and CDR2 FQNEAQ. CDR3: CASSANRGRNEKLFF. The CDR3 DNA sequence: TGTGCCAGCAGCGCCAACCGGGGAAGAAATGAAAAACTGTTTTTT.

This chain joins TRBV7-3 and TRBJ1-1; the match to TRBD1 covers 7 bases. The CDR3 loop spans 14 amino acids. J was trimmed by 1 base and V by 6 bases; bases with no gene match: 5. Germline CDR1 SGHTA, CDR2 FQGTGA. The CDR3 protein is CASRLTGANTEAFF. The CDR3 DNA reads as TGTGCCAGCAGACTTACAGGGGCGAACACTGAAGCTTTCTTT.

The chain recombines TRBV24-1 with TRBJ2-3; D remains unclear. Trimming left V 7 bases short and J 0 bases short, with 10 bases between. The CDR3 consists of 14 residues. Germline V gene data show CDR1 as KGHDR and CDR2 as SFDVKD. CDR3 residues: CATRGSNSTDTQYF. DNA for the CDR3: TGTGCCACCAGGGGAAGTAATAGCACAGATACGCAGTATTTT.

The V call is TRBV4-2, the J call TRBJ2-3; maybe TRBD1 (7 bases). This CDR3 has 16 amino acids. The V gene's germline CDR1 is LGHNA and CDR2 YNFKEQ. Trimming stripped 1 base from V and 2 bases from J, with 13 bases between. CDR3 bases: TGTGCCAGCAGCCAAGGGAGGGACAGCAACACAGATACGCAGTATTTT. Residues: CASSQGRDSNTDTQYF.

This clone has a handful of counts. The V call is TRBV19, the J call TRBJ2-7; possibly TRBD1 for D (6 bases). Trimming took 3 bases from V and 4 from J, leaving 13 bases between them. CDR1 is LNHDA, CDR2 SQIVND, per germline (reference sequence). This CDR3 is built from 14 residues. The CDR3 region is CASSMQGGFYEQYF. The CDR3 nucleotides read TGTGCCAGTAGTATGCAAGGGGGATTTTACGAGCAGTACTTC. Supplemented by reference TRBV19 and TRBJ2-7, the full variable domain reads DGGITQSPKYLFRKEGQNVTLSCEQNLNHDAMYWYRQDPGQGLRLIYYSQIVNDFQKGDIAEGYSVSREKKESFPLTVTSAQKNPTAFYLCASSMQGGFYEQYFGPGTRLTVT.

The chain carries TRBV7-8 and TRBJ2-1, with D perhaps TRBD1 (5 bases). Germline V gene sequence: CDR1 SGHVS, CDR2 FQNEAQ. Between the trimmed V and J ends, which lost 3 bases and 7 bases, there was a span of 16 bases. This CDR3 contains 15 residues. The CDR3 protein is CASSFVDSLGNEQFF. CDR3 DNA: TGTGCCAGCAGCTTCGTTGACAGTCTCGGAAATGAGCAGTTCTTC.

The sample holds one count of this clone. This chain uses TRBV28 with TRBJ2-7, with no clear D. Germline assignment: CDR1 MDHEN and CDR2 SYDVKM. The ends were cut back, 2 bases at V and 6 bases at J, with 11 bases in the middle. This CDR3 contains 13 residues. CDR3 loop: CASSLHGSAEQYV. Here the CDR3 DNA reads TGTGCCAGCAGTTTACACGGTTCAGCCGAGCAGTACGTC.

CDR3 protein: CATHSGGLSSYNEQFF. The CDR3 bases are TGTGCCACCCATAGCGGGGGCCTAAGCTCCTACAATGAGCAGTTCTTC. This chain uses TRBV24-1 with TRBJ2-1; 9 bases fit TRBD2. The CDR3 is made up of 16 amino acids. V was pared by 9 bases and J by 0 bases, with 8 bases of the junction left unmatched. The germline V gene encodes CDR1 KGHDR and CDR2 SFDVKD.

This chain joins TRBV5-6 and TRBJ1-2; no clear D. The CDR3 spans 16 residues. Germline V CDR1 and CDR2: SGHDT, YYEEEE. Trimming pared 1 base from V and 4 bases from J, leaving 17 bases between. CDR3: CASSLLSEVAPYGYTF. The CDR3 DNA sequence: TGTGCCAGCAGCTTGTTATCCGAGGTCGCTCCCTATGGCTACACCTTC. The whole variable domain, remainder taken from reference TRBV5-6 and TRBJ1-2, is DAGVTQSPTHLIKTRGQQVTLRCSPKSGHDTVSWYQQALGQGPQFIFQYYEEEERQRGNFPDRFSGHQFPNYSSELNVNALLLGDSALYLCASSLLSEVAPYGYTFGSGTRLTVV.

This rearrangement joins TRBV7-9 to TRBJ1-6; TRBD1 is a possible D gene (6 bases). Germline CDR1 is SEHNR and CDR2 is FQNEAQ (reference sequence). CDR3 length: 15 amino acids. V lost 4 bases and J lost 7, with 14 bases in between. For the CDR3, the DNA is TGTGCCAGCAGCTACCTCGGGACAACGAATTCACCCCTCCACTTT. Amino acids: CASSYLGTTNSPLHF.

This sequence joins TRBV15 and TRBJ2-1; perhaps TRBD2 as D (5 bases). The V and J ends lost 5 bases and 4 bases respectively, with 15 bases between them. This CDR3 region has 15 residues. Germline-derived CDR1 and CDR2 are LNHNV and YYDKDF (reference sequence). The CDR3 sequence: CATSPRTGIYNEQFF. The CDR3 DNA is TGTGCCACCAGCCCACGGACCGGGATTTACAATGAGCAGTTCTTC.